This TCR beta chain is from a study of cytotoxic CD8 clonotypes in ibrutinib-treated CLL. On the study more broadly: Response specimens were obtained following a median treatment duration of 12 months, with a range of 6 to 36.

The method was immunoSEQ multiplex PCR; TCRdb's version includes in-frame clones alone and lacks a portion of them. This table has roughly 63,000 clones, 45% to 60% appearing once. Whole-study findings and limits: In comparison with age-matched healthy donors, baseline clonality was higher and tracked circulating CD8+ T-cell counts. Samples from sustained-remission and progressing patients were taken at different times.

This clone has only one observation. Its antigen is unidentified. This CDR3 has 13 amino acids. Deletions cut 2 bases from V and 4 bases from J, with 8 bases between. Germline V CDR1 and CDR2: MDHEN, SYDVKM. Cryopreserved PBMCs yielded approximately 2 micrograms of genomic DNA for TCR beta libraries. This clonotype was sampled from a human donor with chronic lymphocytic leukemia. The chain employs TRBV28 and TRBJ1-2; D might be TRBD1 (6 bases). The source was PBMCs, collected after 12 months of ibrutinib treatment. The CDR3 DNA follows: TGTGCCAGCAGTTTAGGACAGCCCTATGGCTACACCTTC. Its protein product is CASSLGQPYGYTF.